Below are 21 T cell receptor delta chains sequenced from a single sample in a study of gamma-delta T cells after stem cell transplantation. TCRdb reprocessed the RT-PCR reads through CATT. The sample has nearly 8,000 delta-chain clones, less than 15% seen once. Sequenced: gamma-delta T cells. These receptors came from a human donor. It is not recorded whose cells these are; they may come from a transplant donor.

About this clone itself: A read error may account for a junction end that differs from germline. The same CDR3 also results from other DNA sequences found in this sample. The genes are TRDV1 and TRDJ1; TRDD3 agrees at 7 bases. Germline values: CDR1 TSWWSYY, CDR2 QGS. The CDR3 has 19 residues. The CDR3, as DNA: TGTGCCCTTGGGGACCTCCCTTTTTGGGGGAGGTCGTACACCGATAAACTCATCTTT. It codes for CALGDLPFWGRSYTDKLIF.

V usage is TRDV1 and J usage is TRDJ1; 12 bases map to TRDD3. The CDR3 sequence is 20 residues long. In germline, CDR1 is TSWWSYY, CDR2 QGS. V shed 2 bases, J shed 2 bases, and the junction held 15 bases outside the gene matches. CDR3 in amino acids: CALGELCTGGYLRRTDKLIF. The CDR3 region has the DNA TGTGCTCTTGGGGAATTGTGTACTGGGGGATACCTTCGACGGACCGATAAACTCATCTTT.

Regarding this clone: A read error likely explains why the TCRdb protein, taken from a much larger clone, differs from this DNA's translation at residue 8; the protein shown is translated from the DNA. This CDR3 reads CACESTGDLYTDKLIF. CDR3 bases: TGTGCCTGTGAATCTACTGGGGATCTGTACACCGATAAACTCATCTTT. V is TRDV2 and J is TRDJ1, with 7 nucleotides matching TRDD3. Trimming at V came to 4 bases and at J to 0 bases, leaving 10 bases not matched to a gene. Germline-derived CDR1 and CDR2 are GEAIGNYY and EKD. This CDR3 spans 16 amino acids.

About this clone: A much larger clone sits a single nucleotide away, making a read error possible. This chain links TRDV2 with TRDJ3; 8 bases map to TRDD3. The CDR3 runs 19 residues. V lost 3 bases and J lost 0; bases outside the gene matches: 9. CDR1 is GEAIGNYY and CDR2 is EKD in the germline V gene. DNA of the CDR3: TGTGCCTGTGACCCGATACTGGGGGGCGGCTCCTGGGACACCCGACAGATGTTTTTC. Translated: CACDPILGGGSWDTRQMFF.

This clone counts as medium-sized. The V call is TRDV2, the J call TRDJ2, with 8 bases identical to TRDD3. This CDR3 region has 19 residues. The germline V gene has CDR1 GEAIGNYY and CDR2 EKD. The junction had 11 bases not matched to a gene; V was cut back by 0 bases and J by 0 bases. CDR3 DNA: TGTGCCTGTGACACCTATTTCACTGGGGGCTACGCTTTGACAGCACAACTCTTCTTT. This translates into CACDTYFTGGYALTAQLFF.

This clone has just a few counts. Other DNA sequences in this specimen translate into the identical CDR3. V gene TRDV2 combines with J gene TRDJ3; 13 bases are a match to TRDD3. Trimming at V came to 0 bases and at J to 2 bases, leaving 39 bases not matched to a gene. The germline CDR1 and CDR2 sequences are GEAIGNYY and EKD. The CDR3 consists of 31 residues. CDR3 DNA sequence: TGTGCCTGTGACACCGAATTCCCCGCCTTACTGGGGGATACGCAGGGAGTAAGCTACACTACCCTGGCCTGGGACACCCGACAGATGTTTTTC. This codes for CACDTEFPALLGDTQGVSYTTLAWDTRQMFF.

This clone is medium-sized in the sample. The chain employs TRDV2 and TRDJ3, with 13 nucleotides matching TRDD3. Germline V CDR1 and CDR2: GEAIGNYY, EKD. This CDR3 region has 22 residues. Trimming at V came to 0 bases and at J to 0 bases, leaving 10 bases not matched to a gene. The DNA of the CDR3 is TGTGCCTGTGACACCGTCCCCACTGGGGGATACGAAAGCTCCTGGGACACCCGACAGATGTTTTTC. It encodes CACDTVPTGGYESSWDTRQMFF.

A few counts support this clone. V and J are TRDV1 and TRDJ1; D gene ambiguous. This CDR3 is 14 amino acids long. Germline-derived CDR1 and CDR2 are TSWWSYY and QGS. V lost 0 bases and J lost 0, with 5 bases in between. CDR3 protein: CALGELGYTDKLIF. DNA for the CDR3: TGTGCTCTTGGGGAACTAGGTTACACCGATAAACTCATCTTT.

This clone was seen more than once but under ten times. This rearrangement joins TRDV1 to TRDJ1, with 9 bases matching TRDD3. V was pared by 4 bases and J by 4 bases, with 19 bases of the junction left unmatched. The length of the CDR3 is 19 residues. Germline-derived CDR1 and CDR2 are TSWWSYY and QGS. The CDR3 is CALGVPPSPVLGDLDKLIF. Here the CDR3 DNA reads TGTGCTCTTGGGGTCCCACCTTCCCCCGTACTGGGGGACCTCGATAAACTCATCTTT.

Comment on this clone: With a much larger clone just one base away, this may be a read error. CDR3 DNA: TGTGCCCGTGACAACTGGGGGAGCTCCTGGGACACCCGACAGATGTTTTTC. Translated: CARDNWGSSWDTRQMFF. This chain joins TRDV2 and TRDJ3; TRDD3 matches 9 bases. Germline V gives CDR1 GEAIGNYY, CDR2 EKD. CDR3 length equals 17 residues.

This clone counts as medium-sized. The chain couples TRDV1 to TRDJ2; 12 nucleotides align to TRDD3. Looked up from germline, CDR1 is TSWWSYY and CDR2 is QGS. J gave up 5 bases and V 0 bases, and 13 bases lay outside the gene matches. The length of the CDR3 is 20 residues. CDR3 DNA: TGTGCTCTTGGGGAACTTTCCCTTCCTACTGGGGGATACCCTACAGCACAACTCTTCTTT. Protein: CALGELSLPTGGYPTAQLFF.

This clone was detected only a few times. A read error may explain this, as a much larger clone is one base away. This sample also contains other DNA sequences that code for the same CDR3. The DNA for the CDR3 is TGTGCCTGTGACACGGTGTCAGGTACTGGGGTCGTAAGCTCCTGGGACACCCGGCAGATGTTTTTC. It translates to CACDTVSGTGVVSSWDTRQMFF. The V and J genes are TRDV2 and TRDJ3, with 7 bases aligning to TRDD3. The CDR3 has 22 amino acids. Per the germline V gene, CDR1 is GEAIGNYY and CDR2 is EKD.

This clone was observed a handful of times. A read error may be the cause here, since a much bigger clone is one base away. This same CDR3 is encoded by further DNA sequences in the sample. The CDR3 sequence is CACAYWGLTAQLFF. CDR3 bases: TGTGCCTGTGCCTACTGGGGTTTGACAGCGCAACTCTTCTTT. The chain carries TRDV2 and TRDJ2; 7 bases map to TRDD3. Germline V gene data show CDR1 as GEAIGNYY and CDR2 as EKD. CDR3 length: 14 residues.

This clone has more than one count but fewer than ten. The chain employs TRDV2 and TRDJ3; 8 bases line up with TRDD3. Looked up from germline, CDR1 is GEAIGNYY and CDR2 is EKD. CDR3 length equals 17 residues. V shed 3 bases, J shed 5 bases, and the junction held 8 bases outside the gene matches. The CDR3 spells CACDSLGDPRDTRQMFF. The CDR3 DNA sequence: TGTGCCTGTGACTCCCTGGGGGACCCCCGGGACACCCGACAGATGTTTTTC.

The sample holds a few counts of this clone. The chain carries TRAV29/DV5 and TRDJ2; 9 nucleotides match TRDD3. V lost 0 bases and J lost 0; bases outside the gene matches: 12. Germline CDR1 NSMFDY, CDR2 ISSIKDK. The CDR3 sequence is 19 residues long. The CDR3 protein is CAASAFLRTGGALTAQLFF. The DNA of the CDR3 is TGTGCAGCAAGCGCGTTCCTACGTACTGGGGGAGCTTTGACAGCACAACTCTTCTTT.

This clone came up a few times. Just one base apart from a much larger clone, this may be a read error. The sample has other DNA sequences that encode this CDR3 too. The rearrangement uses TRDV2 and TRDJ2; 10 bases match TRDD3. This CDR3 has 15 residues. Germline assignment: CDR1 GEAIGNYY and CDR2 EKD. For the CDR3, the DNA is TGTGCCTGTGACATACTGGGGGATTTGACGGCACAACTCTTCTTT. The encoded protein is CACDILGDLTAQLFF.

By share of the sample, this clone is medium-sized (0.01 to 0.1%). Other DNA sequences of this sample code for an identical CDR3. This chain connects TRDV2 to TRDJ3, with TRDD3 matching over 11 bases. V shed 3 bases, J shed 2 bases, and the junction held 8 bases outside the gene matches. Germline lookup yields CDR1 GEAIGNYY and CDR2 EKD. The CDR3 spans 19 residues. The CDR3 loop is CACDERLGDNAWDTRQMFF. CDR3 DNA sequence: TGTGCCTGTGACGAAAGACTGGGGGATAATGCCTGGGACACCCGACAGATGTTTTTC.

About this clone itself: A much more abundant neighbour one base away suggests this may be a read error. The DNA for the CDR3 is TGTGCCTGTGACACCGGCGGGAGAGACACCGATAAACTCATCTTT. It translates to CACDTGGRDTDKLIF. The chain recombines TRDV2 with TRDJ1; D remains ambiguous. CDR3 length: 15 residues. V was clipped by 0 bases and J by 0 bases, with 10 bases between them. CDR1 is GEAIGNYY and CDR2 is EKD in the germline V gene.

The rearrangement uses TRDV1 and TRDJ1, with 9 bases that match TRDD3. J lost 0 bases, V lost 1 base, and 15 bases had no gene match. The CDR3 has 20 residues. From germline, CDR1 is TSWWSYY and CDR2 QGS. CDR3 protein: CALGERRLRSGGLYTDKLIF. Written as DNA, the CDR3 is TGTGCTCTTGGGGAACGACGCCTACGCTCTGGGGGATTGTACACCGATAAACTCATCTTT.

There are a few counts of this clone. This may stem from a read error, because a much larger clone lies one nucleotide away. The same CDR3 can be traced to other DNA sequences in this sample. The chain combines TRDV1 with TRDJ1; unclear D gene. V was cut by 6 bases and J by 1 base, with 15 bases left in between. CDR1 and CDR2 (germline): TSWWSYY, QGS. The CDR3 is made up of 15 amino acids. The DNA for the CDR3 is TGTGCTCTTGGCCCCCCCCGGGTGAGCACCGATAAACTCATCTTT. This codes for CALGPPRVSTDKLIF.

About this clone itself: A read error is the likely source, as a far larger clone sits one nucleotide away. This chain links TRDV2 with TRDJ3; D is perhaps TRDD3 (6 bases). Germline CDR1 GEAIGNYY, CDR2 EKD. V was trimmed by 3 bases and J by 3 bases, leaving 17 bases between them. The CDR3 contains 18 residues. This chain's CDR3 is CACDLRRRLGWDTRQMFF. The CDR3 DNA sequence: TGTGCCTGTGACCTTAGGCGGCGACTGGGCTGGGACACCCGACAGATGTTTTTC.